This TCR beta chain is drawn from a study of tumor-infiltrating lymphocytes in glioblastoma multiforme. This clonotype was picked up one time. Its cognate antigen is unknown. Unmatched junction bases numbered 16, after V lost 4 bases and J lost 2 bases. The CDR3 sequence is 18 residues long. Germline CDR1 reads WSHSY; CDR2 reads SAAADI. Findings and limits, study-wide: The T cells in this sample were not sorted into functional subsets. Unequal TCR RNA per T cell might skew measured clone sizes. Only one glioblastoma patient had TCR and mutation analysis.

Multiple V-beta primers and a C-beta primer amplified TCRB from RNA. These TCRB libraries lack any described unique molecular identifiers. TCRdb independently ran MiXCR on the multiplex PCR reads; one entry per CDR3 protein. The data contain more than 10,000 distinct CDR3 sequences, 66% of them singletons. The clonotype comes from a male donor with glioblastoma. Sequencing input: brain tumor tissue. The chain couples TRBV10-2 to TRBJ2-7; TRBD1 matches at 8 bases. The CDR3: CASSGILIWTGSPYEQYF. CDR3 DNA sequence: TGCGCCAGCAGTGGCATCCTTATTTGGACAGGGAGCCCCTACGAGCAGTACTTC.